This paragraph reports one TCR beta chain. Its antigen remains unknown. This specimen belongs to a study of cytomegalovirus exposure and HLA in healthy donors. Looking at the study overall: The same platform used for the approximately 670 first-cohort repertoires was also used for the 100 to 150 validation repertoires, as a later analysis reported. Study-wide results and limits: In vitro, three CMV-associated chains proved specific for CMV antigens. Some public TCRs appeared in many individuals, while most sequences were rare.

Assay used: immunoSEQ multiplex PCR; TCRdb lists only in-frame clones, some missing. The repertoire consists of around 200,000 clones, with 80% to 85% occurring once and the leading ten covering approximately 3%. Per the germline V gene, CDR1 is MNHEY and CDR2 is SVGAGI. The V end lost 7 bases, the J end lost 6 bases, and 12 bases lay between the germline ends. This CDR3 has 12 residues. This sequence was found in a woman between 18 and 30 years old in good health and CMV-seropositive. The chain combines TRBV6-5 with TRBJ1-2; D might be TRBD1 (6 bases). Sequencing was performed on PBMCs. The CDR3 DNA reads TGTGCCAGCACTACTGGGGGCAATGGCTACACCTTC. Amino acids: CASTTGGNGYTF.